The 14 T cell receptor beta chains presented below share a single source sample, sequenced in a study of blood T cell repertoires in COVID-19. The protocol was immunoSEQ multiplex PCR, while the TCRdb copy is restricted to in-frame clones and leaves out a portion. The table has about 500,000 clones, around nine tenths seen once. The material sequenced was peripheral blood. Receptor source: a woman aged 45-65 years with COVID-19, enrolled during active disease.

The rearrangement links TRBV19 to TRBJ1-1; a possible D gene is TRBD1 (5 bases). The CDR3 has 15 amino acids. The germline V gene encodes CDR1 LNHDA and CDR2 SQIVND (reference sequence). The germline V and J ends were trimmed by 3 bases and 4 bases, with 15 bases remaining between them. The DNA of the CDR3 is TGTGCCAGTAGTATCTCGCCCGGGGGGGGCACTGAAGCTTTCTTT. Its protein is CASSISPGGGTEAFF. The whole variable domain, filled in from reference TRBV19 and TRBJ1-1, reads DGGITQSPKYLFRKEGQNVTLSCEQNLNHDAMYWYRQDPGQGLRLIYYSQIVNDFQKGDIAEGYSVSREKKESFPLTVTSAQKNPTAFYLCASSISPGGGTEAFFGQGTRLTVV.

V usage is TRBV2 and J usage is TRBJ1-1, with 8 nucleotides matching TRBD1. The CDR3 sequence is 17 residues long. V trimming: 3 bases; J trimming: 2 bases; junction bases outside the gene matches: 11. Per the germline V gene, CDR1 is SNHLY and CDR2 is FYNNEI. DNA of the CDR3: TGTGCCAGCAGTGATGGGGCAGGGGGCGGGCTCAACACTGAAGCTTTCTTT. Encoded protein: CASSDGAGGGLNTEAFF.

The chain combines TRBV6-5 with TRBJ1-5; D is undetermined. Trimming shortened V by 10 bases and J by 7 bases, and 11 bases separated the two germline ends. The germline V gene has CDR1 MNHEY and CDR2 SVGAGI. The CDR3 is 11 residues long. The CDR3: CATTPGQPQHF. In DNA, the CDR3 is TGTGCCACCACGCCCGGGCAGCCCCAGCATTTT.

The V call is TRBV5-1, the J call TRBJ1-1, with D hard to call. V was clipped by 5 bases and J by 4 bases, with 6 bases between them. The CDR3 extends over 11 amino acids. Germline V gene data show CDR1 as SGHRS and CDR2 as YFSETQ. The CDR3 DNA is TGCGCCAGCAGTGCGGGCACTGAAGCTTTCTTT. Residues: CASSAGTEAFF.

The chain carries TRBV27 and TRBJ1-2, with 9 bases that match TRBD1. Unmatched junction bases numbered 10, after V lost 8 bases and J lost 9 bases. The germline V gene has CDR1 MNHEY and CDR2 SMNVEV (reference sequence). The CDR3 runs 13 residues. DNA of the CDR3: TGTGCCAGCGGGACAGGGAGGTTTATGCGCTACACCTTC. Translated: CASGTGRFMRYTF.

This clone was seen a single time. This chain uses TRBV3-1 (or the pseudogene TRBV3-2) with TRBJ1-5; D unresolved. The CDR3 totals 13 residues. V was cut by 0 bases and J by 5 bases, with 5 bases left in between. Germline V gene sequence: CDR1 LGHDT, CDR2 YNNKEL (reference sequence). The CDR3 loop reads CASSQDADQPQHF. The CDR3 DNA reads as TGTGCCAGCAGCCAAGATGCGGATCAGCCCCAGCATTTT.

CDR3 nucleotide sequence: TGCGCCAGCAGCCCGGACAGCCATAGCAATCAGCCCCAGCATTTT. Its protein is CASSPDSHSNQPQHF. The chain links TRBV5-1 to TRBJ1-5; D might be TRBD1 (6 bases). Germline-derived CDR1 and CDR2 are SGHRS and YFSETQ. V lost 4 bases and J lost 0, with 11 bases in between. The CDR3 runs to 15 residues. The whole variable domain, filled in from reference TRBV5-1 and TRBJ1-5, reads KAGVTQTPRYLIKTRGQQVTLSCSPISGHRSVSWYQQTPGQGLQFLFEYFSETQRNKGNFPGRFSGRQFSNSRSEMNVSTLELGDSALYLCASSPDSHSNQPQHFGDGTRLSIL.

This chain uses TRBV5-6 with TRBJ1-2; tentative D call: TRBD1 (6 bases). The germline CDR1 and CDR2 sequences are SGHDT and YYEEEE. Trimming stripped 3 bases from V and 1 base from J, with 10 bases between. This CDR3 has 14 residues. DNA of the CDR3: TGTGCCAGCAGCTACGGACAGCTTAACTATGGCTACACCTTC. Encoded protein: CASSYGQLNYGYTF.

The gene calls are TRBV11-3 and TRBJ2-2, with TRBD2 matching 7 bases. The CDR3 runs to 17 residues. Germline loops: CDR1 SGHNT, CDR2 YENEEA. After removal of 5 bases from V and 5 bases from J, the junction contained 14 bases not matched to a gene. The CDR3 is CASSPGTARRGTGELFF. For the CDR3, the DNA is TGTGCCAGCAGCCCTGGGACGGCCAGGCGGGGGACCGGGGAGCTGTTTTTT.

The V call is TRBV28, the J call TRBJ1-1; D is perhaps TRBD1 (5 bases). The CDR3 sequence is 15 residues long. CDR1 is MDHEN, CDR2 SYDVKM, per germline. V lost 5 bases to trimming and J lost 1 base, with 14 bases between them. The CDR3 loop is CASSLSAGGNTEAFF. For the CDR3, the DNA is TGTGCCAGCAGTCTCTCAGCCGGGGGGAACACTGAAGCTTTCTTT.

The V gene is TRBV15, the J gene TRBJ1-2, with D possibly matching TRBD1 (6 bases). The V end lost 4 bases, the J end lost 6 bases, and 12 bases lay between the germline ends. The CDR3 loop spans 13 amino acids. Germline CDR1 and CDR2: LNHNV and YYDKDF (reference sequence). The CDR3 region has the DNA TGTGCCACCAGCAAACAGGGTGAAGATGGCTACACCTTC. It encodes CATSKQGEDGYTF.

The chain links TRBV19 to TRBJ1-1; 7 bases are shared with TRBD1. Germline lookup yields CDR1 LNHDA and CDR2 SQIVND (reference sequence). CDR3 length: 14 residues. The V segment lost 7 bases and the J segment 0 bases; nucleotides outside the gene matches: 5. CDR3 sequence: CASTVGQLNTEAFF. In DNA, the CDR3 is TGTGCCAGTACCGTGGGACAGCTGAACACTGAAGCTTTCTTT.

This clone was detected once. The chain carries TRBV6-5 and TRBJ1-1; D gene uncertain. The germline CDR1 and CDR2 sequences are MNHEY and SVGAGI. The CDR3 sequence is 13 residues long. Trimming took off 6 bases at V and 2 bases at J, with 10 bases between the two ends. CDR3 coding DNA: TGTGCCAGCAGCCTACACAGCAACACTGAAGCTTTCTTT. This encodes CASSLHSNTEAFF.

CDR3 sequence reads: CSVGASTYEQYF. The CDR3 DNA is TGCAGCGTTGGCGCCTCGACCTACGAGCAGTACTTC. V and J are TRBV29-1 and TRBJ2-7, with D uncertain. The V and J ends lost 4 bases and 2 bases respectively, with 9 bases between them. The CDR3 has 12 residues. Looked up from germline, CDR1 is SQVTM and CDR2 is ANQGSEA.